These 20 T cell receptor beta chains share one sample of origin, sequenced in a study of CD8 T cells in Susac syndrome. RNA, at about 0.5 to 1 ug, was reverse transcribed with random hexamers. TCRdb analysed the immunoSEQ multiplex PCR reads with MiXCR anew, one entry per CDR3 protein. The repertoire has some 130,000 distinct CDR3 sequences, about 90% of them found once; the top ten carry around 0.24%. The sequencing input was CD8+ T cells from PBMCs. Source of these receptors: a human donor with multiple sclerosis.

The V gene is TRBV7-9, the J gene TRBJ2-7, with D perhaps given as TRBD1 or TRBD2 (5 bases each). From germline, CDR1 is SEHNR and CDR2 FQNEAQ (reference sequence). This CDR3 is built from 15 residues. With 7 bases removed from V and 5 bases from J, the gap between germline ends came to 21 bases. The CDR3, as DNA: TGTGCCAGCACCGAGAGGGGTCAGGTTATCGACGAGCAGTACTTC. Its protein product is CASTERGQVIDEQYF. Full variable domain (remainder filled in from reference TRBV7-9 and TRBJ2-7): DTGVSQNPRHKITKRGQNVTFRCDPISEHNRLYWYRQTLGQGPEFLTYFQNEAQLEKSRLLSDRFSAERPKGSFSTLEIQRTEQGDSAMYLCASTERGQVIDEQYFGPGTRLTVT.

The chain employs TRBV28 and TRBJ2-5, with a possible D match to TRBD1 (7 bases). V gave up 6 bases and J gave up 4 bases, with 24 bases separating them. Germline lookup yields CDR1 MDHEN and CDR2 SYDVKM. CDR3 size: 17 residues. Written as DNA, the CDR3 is TGTGCCAGCAGCTATGGGGTGGGCAGCCAGGGGGGAGAGACCCAGTACTTC. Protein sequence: CASSYGVGSQGGETQYF.

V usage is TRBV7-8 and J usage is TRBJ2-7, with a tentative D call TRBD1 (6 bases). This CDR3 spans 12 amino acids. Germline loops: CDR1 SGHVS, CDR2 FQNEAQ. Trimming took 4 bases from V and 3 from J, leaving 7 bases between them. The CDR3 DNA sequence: TGTGCCAGCAGCTCGACAGGCTACGAGCAGTACTTC. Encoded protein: CASSSTGYEQYF.

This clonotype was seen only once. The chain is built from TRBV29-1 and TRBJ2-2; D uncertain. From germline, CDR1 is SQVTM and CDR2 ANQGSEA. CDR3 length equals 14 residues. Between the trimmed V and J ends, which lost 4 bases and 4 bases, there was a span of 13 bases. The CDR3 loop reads CSVVYSLSTGELFF. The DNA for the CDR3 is TGCAGCGTTGTCTACAGCCTGTCCACCGGGGAGCTGTTTTTT.

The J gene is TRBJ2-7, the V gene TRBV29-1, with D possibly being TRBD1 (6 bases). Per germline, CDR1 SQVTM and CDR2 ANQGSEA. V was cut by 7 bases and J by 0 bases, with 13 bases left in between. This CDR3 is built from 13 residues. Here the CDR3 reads CSASWDISYEQYF. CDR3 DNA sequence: TGCAGCGCCTCCTGGGACATCTCCTACGAGCAGTACTTC.

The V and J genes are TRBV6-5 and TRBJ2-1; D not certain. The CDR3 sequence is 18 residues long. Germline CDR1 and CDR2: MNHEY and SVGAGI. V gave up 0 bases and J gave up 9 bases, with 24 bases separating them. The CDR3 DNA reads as TGTGCCAGCAGTTACTCGATAAGGTTTACTACCCCGGGCGGTGAGCAGTTCTTC. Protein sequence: CASSYSIRFTTPGGEQFF.

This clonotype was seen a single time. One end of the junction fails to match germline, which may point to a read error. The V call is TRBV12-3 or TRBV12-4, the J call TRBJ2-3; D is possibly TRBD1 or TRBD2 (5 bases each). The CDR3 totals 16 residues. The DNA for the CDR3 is TGTGCCAGCAGTCTAGCCGGGACCTTTCCCACAGATACGCAGTATTTT. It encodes CASSLAGTFPTDTQYF.

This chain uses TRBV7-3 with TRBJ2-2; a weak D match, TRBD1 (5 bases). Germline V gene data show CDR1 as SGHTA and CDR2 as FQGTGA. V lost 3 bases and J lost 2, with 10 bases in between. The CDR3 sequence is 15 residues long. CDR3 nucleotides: TGTGCCAGCAGCTTGCTACAGGATAACACCGGGGAGCTGTTTTTT. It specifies CASSLLQDNTGELFF.

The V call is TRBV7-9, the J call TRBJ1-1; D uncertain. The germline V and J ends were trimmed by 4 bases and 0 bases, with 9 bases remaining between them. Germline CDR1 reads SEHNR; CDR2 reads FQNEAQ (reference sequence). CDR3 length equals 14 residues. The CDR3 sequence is CASSSDKLNTEAFF. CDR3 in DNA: TGTGCCAGCAGCTCCGACAAGTTGAACACTGAAGCTTTCTTT.

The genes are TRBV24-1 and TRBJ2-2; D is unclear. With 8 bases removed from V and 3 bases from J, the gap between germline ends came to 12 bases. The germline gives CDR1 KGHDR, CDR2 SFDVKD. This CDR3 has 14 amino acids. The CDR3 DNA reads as TGTGCCACCAAACCGGGCTGGGACACCGGGGAGCTGTTTTTT. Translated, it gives CATKPGWDTGELFF.

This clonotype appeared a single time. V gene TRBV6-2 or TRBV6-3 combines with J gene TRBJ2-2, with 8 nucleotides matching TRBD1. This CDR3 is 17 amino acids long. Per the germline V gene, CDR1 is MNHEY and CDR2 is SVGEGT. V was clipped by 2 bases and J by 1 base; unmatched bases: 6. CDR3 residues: CASSYDPGQVNTGELFF. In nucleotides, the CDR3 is TGTGCCAGCAGTTACGATCCGGGACAGGTGAACACCGGGGAGCTGTTTTTT.

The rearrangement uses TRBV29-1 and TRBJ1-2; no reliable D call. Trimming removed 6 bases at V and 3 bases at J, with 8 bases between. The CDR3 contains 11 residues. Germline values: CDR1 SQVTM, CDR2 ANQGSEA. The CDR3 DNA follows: TGCAGCGTCGTCTCGGACTATGGCTACACCTTC. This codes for CSVVSDYGYTF.

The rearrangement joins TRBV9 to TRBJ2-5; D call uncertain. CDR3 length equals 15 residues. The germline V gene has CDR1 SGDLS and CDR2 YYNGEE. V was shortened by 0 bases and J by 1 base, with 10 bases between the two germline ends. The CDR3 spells CASSVGGQFQETQYF. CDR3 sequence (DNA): TGTGCCAGCAGCGTAGGCGGCCAATTCCAAGAGACCCAGTACTTC.

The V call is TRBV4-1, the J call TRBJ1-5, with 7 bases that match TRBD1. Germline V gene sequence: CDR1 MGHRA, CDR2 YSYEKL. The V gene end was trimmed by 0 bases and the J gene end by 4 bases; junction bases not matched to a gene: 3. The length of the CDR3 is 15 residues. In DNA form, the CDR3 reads TGCGCCAGCAGCCAAGAGCCAGGGGGAAATCAGCCCCAGCATTTT. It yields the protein CASSQEPGGNQPQHF.

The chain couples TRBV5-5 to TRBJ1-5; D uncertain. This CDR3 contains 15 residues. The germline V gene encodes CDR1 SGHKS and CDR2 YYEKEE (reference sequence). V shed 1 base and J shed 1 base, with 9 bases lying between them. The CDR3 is CASSLSGESNQPQHF. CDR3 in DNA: TGTGCCAGCAGCTTGTCAGGCGAGAGCAATCAGCCCCAGCATTTT. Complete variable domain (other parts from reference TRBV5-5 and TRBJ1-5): DAGVTQSPTHLIKTRGQQVTLRCSPISGHKSVSWYQQVLGQGPQFIFQYYEKEERGRGNFPDRFSARQFPNYSSELNVNALLLGDSALYLCASSLSGESNQPQHFGDGTRLSIL.

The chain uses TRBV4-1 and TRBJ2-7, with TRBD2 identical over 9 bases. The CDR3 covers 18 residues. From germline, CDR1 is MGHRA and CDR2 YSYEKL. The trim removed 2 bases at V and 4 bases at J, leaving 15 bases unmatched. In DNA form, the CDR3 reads TGCGCCAGCAGCCAACAGTGGATAGTAGCGGGAGATAGTTACGAGCAGTACTTC. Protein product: CASSQQWIVAGDSYEQYF.

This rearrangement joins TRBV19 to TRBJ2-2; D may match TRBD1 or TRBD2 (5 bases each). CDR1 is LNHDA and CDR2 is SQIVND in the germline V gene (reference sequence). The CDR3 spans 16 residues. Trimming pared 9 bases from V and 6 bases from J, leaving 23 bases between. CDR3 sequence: CASLAGFALYAGELFF. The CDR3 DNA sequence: TGTGCCAGCCTAGCAGGGTTTGCTCTGTACGCCGGGGAGCTGTTTTTT.

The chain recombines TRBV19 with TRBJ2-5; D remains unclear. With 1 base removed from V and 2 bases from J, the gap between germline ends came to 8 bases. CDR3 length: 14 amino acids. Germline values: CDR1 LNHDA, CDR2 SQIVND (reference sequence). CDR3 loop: CASSIGDWQETQYF. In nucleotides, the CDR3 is TGTGCCAGTAGTATAGGAGACTGGCAAGAGACCCAGTACTTC.

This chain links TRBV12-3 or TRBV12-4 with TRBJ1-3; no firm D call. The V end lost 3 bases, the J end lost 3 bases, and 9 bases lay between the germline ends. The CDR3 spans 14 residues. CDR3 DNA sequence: TGTGCCAGCAGTTTGGTGATAATTGGAAACACCATATATTTT. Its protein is CASSLVIIGNTIYF.

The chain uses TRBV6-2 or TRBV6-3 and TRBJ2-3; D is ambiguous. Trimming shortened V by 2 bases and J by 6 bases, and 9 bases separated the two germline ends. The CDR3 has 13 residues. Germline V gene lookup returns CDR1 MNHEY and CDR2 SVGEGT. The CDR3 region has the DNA TGTGCCAGCAGTTACGGGCAGCCTGATACGCAGTATTTT. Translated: CASSYGQPDTQYF.